One and the same sample provided the 13 T cell receptor beta chains below, sequenced in a study of blood T cell repertoires in COVID-19 (dated by TCRdb to 2020 to 2021). Preparation of the library involved the immunoSEQ multiplex PCR assay. Imported from immuneACCESS, the table was reduced by TCRdb to in-frame sequences with V and J called. These copies leave out some clones; in studies compared against another copy, an unresolved V gene accounts for under half, and the cause of the remainder is not known. Across this sample there are roughly 390,000 clones, with 85% seen only once. Approximately 3.6% of the sample belongs to the ten largest clones. Specimen: peripheral blood. Receptor source: a young woman with acute or convalescent COVID-19.

The gene calls are TRBV5-8 and TRBJ1-2; D not resolved. V lost 3 bases and J lost 1, with 4 bases in between. The CDR3 spans 12 residues. Germline V gene sequence: CDR1 SGHTS, CDR2 YDEGEE. CDR3 nucleotide sequence: TGTGCCAGCAGCTACATTAACTATGGCTACACCTTC. Amino acid sequence: CASSYINYGYTF.

The rearrangement uses TRBV19 and TRBJ1-1; D is possibly TRBD1 (5 bases). CDR1 is LNHDA and CDR2 is SQIVND in the germline V gene (reference sequence). The CDR3 runs to 15 residues. Trimming cost V 4 bases and J 1 base, with 13 bases left between them. In DNA form, the CDR3 reads TGTGCCAGTAGTAACGGTTTGGGGCCGAACACTGAAGCTTTCTTT. Amino acid sequence: CASSNGLGPNTEAFF.

This clone was recorded once. The chain recombines TRBV18 with TRBJ2-3; TRBD1 is a possible D gene (5 bases). Germline CDR1 KGHSH, CDR2 LQKENI. The CDR3 is made up of 14 amino acids. Between the trimmed V and J ends, which lost 3 bases and 6 bases, there was a span of 13 bases. CDR3 region: CASSPPLGVDTQYF. The CDR3, as DNA: TGTGCCAGCTCACCGCCTTTAGGGGTCGATACGCAGTATTTT.

V is TRBV4-1 and J is TRBJ2-2, with 8 bases that match TRBD2. After removal of 2 bases from V and 0 bases from J, the junction contained 5 bases not matched to a gene. This CDR3 is built from 17 residues. Germline CDR1 MGHRA, CDR2 YSYEKL. CDR3 sequence: CASSQPSGLANTGELFF. Written as DNA, the CDR3 is TGCGCCAGCAGCCAACCCTCGGGACTAGCGAACACCGGGGAGCTGTTTTTT.

The V gene is TRBV5-1, the J gene TRBJ1-4; a possible D gene is TRBD1 (5 bases). V was shortened by 4 bases and J by 1 base, with 11 bases between the two germline ends. CDR1 and CDR2 from the germline V gene are SGHRS and YFSETQ. This CDR3 has 15 residues. CDR3 amino acids: CASSSGGKTNEKLFF. CDR3 in DNA: TGCGCCAGCAGCAGTGGGGGGAAAACTAATGAAAAACTGTTTTTT.

The V and J genes are TRBV10-3 and TRBJ2-5, with 7 bases lining up with TRBD2. V dropped 1 base and J dropped 4; count of bases not matched to a gene: 6. The CDR3 totals 15 residues. Germline V lookup: CDR1 ENHRY, CDR2 SYGVKD. The CDR3 nucleotides read TGTGCCATCAGTGAGTGGATAGGGAGGGGAGAGACCCAGTACTTC. As protein: CAISEWIGRGETQYF.

The chain carries TRBV9 and TRBJ1-3, with unresolved D. In germline, CDR1 is SGDLS, CDR2 YYNGEE. This CDR3 region has 16 residues. V lost 1 base to trimming and J lost 2 bases, with 13 bases between them. CDR3 nucleotides: TGTGCCAGCAGCGTACTAGGGCTGGGAGCTGGAAACACCATATATTTT. Translating gives CASSVLGLGAGNTIYF.

The chain employs TRBV7-9 and TRBJ1-2; D possibly corresponds to TRBD1 (6 bases). This CDR3 comprises 14 residues. The ends were cut back, 7 bases at V and 5 bases at J, with 17 bases in the middle. CDR1 and CDR2 (germline): SEHNR, FQNEAQ (reference sequence). CDR3 sequence (DNA): TGTGCCAGCATAACGGCGGGGGCGCGGTATGGCTACACCTTC. This gives the protein CASITAGARYGYTF. Full variable domain (remainder filled in from reference TRBV7-9 and TRBJ1-2): DTGVSQNPRHKITKRGQNVTFRCDPISEHNRLYWYRQTLGQGPEFLTYFQNEAQLEKSRLLSDRFSAERPKGSFSTLEIQRTEQGDSAMYLCASITAGARYGYTFGSGTRLTVV.

The chain is built from TRBV6-6 and TRBJ2-7, with a possible D match to TRBD1 (5 bases). V lost 5 bases to trimming and J lost 0 bases, with 11 bases between them. The CDR3 sequence is 14 residues long. Germline V gene sequence: CDR1 MNHNY, CDR2 SVGAGI (reference sequence). CDR3 DNA: TGTGCCAGCAGTATGGACATCAGCTCCTACGAGCAGTACTTC. Translation gives CASSMDISSYEQYF.

This clone has only a few counts. J is TRBJ1-6 and V is TRBV21-1; TRBD1, the D gene given by the table, was not confirmed from the DNA. TRBV21-1 is a pseudogene segment. The CDR3 sequence is 16 residues long. CDR3 DNA: TGTGCCAGCAGCGCCCTACAGGGGACCTATAATTCACCCCTCCACTTT. Translated, it gives CASSALQGTYNSPLHF.

The rearrangement joins TRBV11-2 to TRBJ2-3; TRBD2 agrees at 12 bases. Losses at the gene ends were 2 bases for V and 4 bases for J; bases not matched to a gene: 4. Germline V lookup: CDR1 SGHAT, CDR2 FQNNGV. The CDR3 length is 16 residues. The CDR3 DNA reads TGTGCCAGCAGCTTACAGGGACTAGCGGGTGCAGATACGCAGTATTTT. Translated, it gives CASSLQGLAGADTQYF.

The chain is built from TRBV5-4 and TRBJ1-4, with 7 bases matching TRBD1. The CDR3 is 14 residues long. V lost 0 bases to trimming and J lost 7 bases; unmatched junction nucleotides: 3. Looked up from germline, CDR1 is SGHNT and CDR2 is YYREEE (reference sequence). The CDR3: CASSLDRGIEKLFF. The CDR3 DNA follows: TGTGCCAGCAGCTTGGACAGGGGCATTGAAAAACTGTTTTTT.

The J gene is TRBJ2-3, the V gene TRBV2; TRBD2 matches 13 bases. The germline gives CDR1 SNHLY, CDR2 FYNNEI. J gave up 7 bases and V 3 bases, and 7 bases lay outside the gene matches. The CDR3 runs to 16 residues. The CDR3 loop is CASSELGGLAGNTQYF. The CDR3 DNA reads TGTGCCAGCAGTGAGTTGGGGGGACTAGCGGGAAATACGCAGTATTTT.